This T cell receptor beta chain was sequenced in a study of blood T cell repertoires in COVID-19. Per the germline V gene, CDR1 is SGHRS and CDR2 is YFSETQ. The CDR3 has 14 amino acids. Trimming left V 3 bases short and J 1 base short, with 10 bases between. The assay was immunoSEQ multiplex PCR, and TCRdb's table has in-frame clones only and misses some. This sample has 100,000 to 150,000 clones, with 85% to 90% found just once. This rearrangement joins TRBV5-1 to TRBJ1-1, with D perhaps TRBD1 (5 bases). Source material: peripheral blood. The clonotype comes from a man in his 60s with COVID-19, enrolled during active disease. CDR3 in amino acids: CASSWGRTNTEAFF. CDR3 coding DNA: TGCGCCAGCAGCTGGGGCAGGACGAACACTGAAGCTTTCTTT.